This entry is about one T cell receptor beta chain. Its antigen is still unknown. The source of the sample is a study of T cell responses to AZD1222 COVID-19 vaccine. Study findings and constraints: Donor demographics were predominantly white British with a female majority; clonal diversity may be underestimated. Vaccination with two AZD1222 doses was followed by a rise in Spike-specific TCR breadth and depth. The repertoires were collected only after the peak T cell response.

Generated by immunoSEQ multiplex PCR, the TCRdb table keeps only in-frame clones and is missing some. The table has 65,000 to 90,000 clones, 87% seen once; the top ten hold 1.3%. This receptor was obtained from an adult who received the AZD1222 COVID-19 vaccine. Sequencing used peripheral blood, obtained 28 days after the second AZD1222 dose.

The chain's CDR3 is CASTSSRTGRNTEAFF. The DNA for the CDR3 is TGTGCCAGCACCTCCTCTAGGACAGGGCGGAACACTGAAGCTTTCTTT. The chain uses TRBV3-1 (or the pseudogene TRBV3-2) and TRBJ1-1; TRBD1 matches 8 bases. CDR1 and CDR2 (germline): LGHDT, YNNKEL (reference sequence). V lost 7 bases, J lost 1 base, and 11 bases stayed unmatched. This CDR3 contains 16 residues.